This paragraph reports one TCR beta chain. Its cognate antigen is unknown. The assay was immunoSEQ multiplex PCR, and TCRdb's table has in-frame clones only and misses some. The data contain just over 80,000 clones, roughly 95% of them singletons. These donors were members of the approximately 110-subject validation cohort, a group separate from the roughly 700-subject first cohort. The data originate from a study of cytomegalovirus exposure and HLA in healthy donors. Study-wide results and limits: In vitro checks showed that a few CMV-associated chains really do target CMV antigens.

After removal of 0 bases from V and 2 bases from J, the junction contained 2 bases not matched to a gene. Germline V gene sequence: CDR1 SGHVS, CDR2 FQNEAQ. The length of the CDR3 is 16 residues. Sequencing was carried out using PBMCs. V gene TRBV7-8 combines with J gene TRBJ2-2; 8 positions match TRBD1. This receptor was obtained from a woman aged 18-35 years in good health and CMV-seronegative. CDR3 amino acids: CASSLAGQGNTGELFF. The DNA of the CDR3 is TGTGCCAGCAGCTTAGCCGGACAGGGAAACACCGGGGAGCTGTTTTTT. The full variable domain, with the rest looked up from reference TRBV7-8 and TRBJ2-2, is GAGVSQSPRYKVAKRGQDVALRCDPISGHVSLFWYQQALGQGPEFLTYFQNEAQLDKSGLPSDRFFAERPEGSVSTLKIQRTQQEDSAVYLCASSLAGQGNTGELFFGEGSRLTVL.